This T cell receptor beta chain appears in the sequencing data of a study of graft-versus-host responses after intestinal transplantation. On this clone: Its matching antigen is unknown.

V lost 7 bases and J 8 bases, leaving 15 bases between the germline ends. The CDR3 has 14 residues. The germline gives CDR1 MNHNS, CDR2 SASEGT. Using immunoSEQ multiplex PCR, the repertoire was profiled, and TCRdb retains in-frame clones only, with some absent. The sample has approximately 88,000 clones, roughly 93% seen once. The receptor comes from a human donor who was the organ donor for an intestinal transplant. The source was unstimulated CD4+ T cells sorted from spleen or lymph node cells, collected before transplant. The V call is TRBV6-1, the J call TRBJ1-6; D is possibly TRBD1 (5 bases). The CDR3 DNA reads as TGTGCCAGCATCACCCAAGACAGCTATTCACCCCTCCACTTT. It specifies CASITQDSYSPLHF.